Detailed here is one T cell receptor (beta chain). The record originates from a study of blood T cell repertoires in COVID-19. The overall study: The cDNA or gDNA used as material had been derived from T cells, B-cell-depleted T cells, or PBMCs.

Produced via immunoSEQ multiplex PCR; TCRdb's table is partial and in-frame only. Of roughly 150,000 clones in the sample, approximately 77% were seen once. The CDR3 totals 14 residues. Germline CDR1 reads SGDLS; CDR2 reads YYNGEE. V was pared by 4 bases and J by 8 bases, with 6 bases of the junction left unmatched. The chain recombines TRBV9 with TRBJ2-3; 11 bases align to TRBD2. This receptor was obtained from a woman aged 80 or over with active or convalescent COVID-19. The sequenced sample was peripheral blood. The DNA for the CDR3 is TGTGCCAGCAGCTCGACTAGCGGGACTTCTACGCAGTATTTT. Protein sequence: CASSSTSGTSTQYF.